This entry is about one T cell receptor beta chain. The data were taken from a study of blood T cell repertoires in COVID-19. The overall study: The analysed material was cDNA or gDNA that came from T cells, B-cell-depleted T cells, or PBMCs.

Assay: immunoSEQ multiplex PCR; the TCRdb copy retains only in-frame clones and omits some. Of about 99,000 clones listed, about 86% were seen once; the top ten hold roughly 3.5%. The CDR3 runs 12 residues. Trimming shortened V by 2 bases and J by 10 bases, and 11 bases separated the two germline ends. The V gene's germline CDR1 is SGHDN and CDR2 FVKESK. This sequence joins TRBV14 and TRBJ1-1; possible D gene TRBD1, 6 bases. Material for sequencing was peripheral blood. The TCR sequence derives from a human donor in a cohort sampled during active COVID-19. The CDR3 nucleotides are TGTGCCAGCAGCCAACAGGGGATTGGAGCTTTCTTT. It encodes CASSQQGIGAFF.